What follows are 20 T cell receptor beta chains derived from one specimen sequenced in a study of blood T cells in healthy people across ages. A second PCR of roughly 6 to 12 cycles used a sample-barcoded 5' primer and a J-beta primer mix. TCRdb reprocessed the 5' RACE reads via MiXCR and lists one record per CDR3 protein. The sample lists under 1,000,000 distinct CDR3 sequences, 35% to 50% occurring once. The sample consisted of blood. These receptors were collected from an elderly man in good health.

The chain joins TRBV10-3 to TRBJ2-3, with TRBD2 matching 11 bases. In germline, CDR1 is ENHRY, CDR2 SYGVKD. Trimming removed 1 base from V and 3 bases from J; junction bases left unmatched: 0. The CDR3 contains 15 residues. The CDR3 sequence is CAISEWTSGTDTQYF. CDR3 DNA: TGTGCCATCAGTGAGTGGACTAGCGGGACAGATACGCAGTATTTT.

This clonotype was detected ten times or more. The gene calls are TRBV28 and TRBJ2-1, with D uncertain. The CDR3 consists of 15 residues. V was shortened by 2 bases and J by 8 bases, with 16 bases between the two germline ends. Germline lookup yields CDR1 MDHEN and CDR2 SYDVKM. CDR3 DNA sequence: TGTGCCAGCAGTTTAGCGGAGCTTCTTATGGATGAGCAGTTCTTC. Translated, it gives CASSLAELLMDEQFF.

This clonotype was picked up a small number of times. The chain uses TRBV28 and TRBJ2-7; TRBD2 aligns across 7 bases. V trimming: 3 bases; J trimming: 3 bases; junction bases outside the gene matches: 5. The CDR3 spans 14 residues. The germline V gene has CDR1 MDHEN and CDR2 SYDVKM. As DNA, the CDR3 is TGTGCCAGCAGTTTCGGCGGGGGTCTCTACGAGCAGTACTTC. Its translation is CASSFGGGLYEQYF.

J is TRBJ1-2 and V is TRBV7-2; tentative D call: TRBD1 (6 bases). V lost 4 bases and J lost 0, with 15 bases in between. The germline V gene encodes CDR1 SGHTA and CDR2 FQGNSA. CDR3 length: 16 residues. Here the CDR3 reads CASSYPGVGANYGYTF. The CDR3 coding sequence is TGTGCCAGCAGCTATCCAGGGGTGGGGGCTAACTATGGCTACACCTTC.

This rearrangement joins TRBV12-3 or TRBV12-4 to TRBJ2-1; 8 positions match TRBD2. The CDR3 consists of 16 residues. The J segment lost 0 bases and the V segment lost 7 bases, leaving 8 bases of the junction unmatched. The CDR3 DNA sequence: TGTGCCAGCACCCATAGCGGGGCGAGCTCCTACAATGAGCAGTTCTTC. The encoded protein is CASTHSGASSYNEQFF.

The chain combines TRBV28 with TRBJ2-7; 8 nucleotides line up with TRBD1. The CDR3 totals 14 residues. CDR1 and CDR2 (germline): MDHEN, SYDVKM. Unmatched junction bases numbered 5, after V lost 6 bases and J lost 1 base. CDR3 protein: CASRPGGRSYEQYF. Written as DNA, the CDR3 is TGTGCCAGCAGACCAGGGGGCCGTTCCTACGAGCAGTACTTC.

The chain has TRBV2 and TRBJ1-2; D not certain. The CDR3 runs 18 residues. Germline V gene lookup returns CDR1 SNHLY and CDR2 FYNNEI. The germline V and J ends were trimmed by 3 bases and 4 bases, with 24 bases remaining between them. Here the CDR3 reads CASSERQADPLLTYGYTF. The CDR3 DNA follows: TGTGCCAGCAGTGAGAGGCAGGCGGACCCCCTCTTGACCTATGGCTACACCTTC.

The V gene is TRBV18, the J gene TRBJ1-1, with D possibly matching TRBD1 (5 bases). In germline, CDR1 is KGHSH, CDR2 LQKENI. The CDR3 runs 16 residues. V shed 3 bases and J shed 4 bases, with 18 bases lying between them. The CDR3 DNA reads as TGTGCCAGCTCACCTCGGGGCAGGGCTGGAGGCACTGAAGCTTTCTTT. Encoded protein: CASSPRGRAGGTEAFF. The whole variable domain, filled in from reference TRBV18 and TRBJ1-1, reads NAGVMQNPRHLVRRRGQEARLRCSPMKGHSHVYWYRQLPEEGLKFMVYLQKENIIDESGMPKERFSAEFPKEGPSILRIQQVVRGDSAAYFCASSPRGRAGGTEAFFGQGTRLTVV.

A few counts support this clonotype. The V call is TRBV2, the J call TRBJ2-7; D perhaps matches TRBD1 (5 bases). The CDR3 sequence is 13 residues long. Germline CDR1 reads SNHLY; CDR2 reads FYNNEI. Deletions cut 6 bases from V and 3 bases from J, with 12 bases between. CDR3 sequence (DNA): TGTGCCAGCAGCCTACAGGCCCTCTACGAGCAGTACTTC. Translation: CASSLQALYEQYF.

The table lists this clonotype with a few counts. CDR3 DNA: TGCAGTGCTAAGGGACAGGCCCTGGCCTACGAGCAGTACTTC. It yields the protein CSAKGQALAYEQYF. This chain connects TRBV20-1 to TRBJ2-7; TRBD1 matches at 8 bases. Germline trimming cut 4 bases from V and 2 bases from J; bases unmatched to any gene: 7. Germline loops: CDR1 DFQATT, CDR2 SNEGSKA (reference sequence). This CDR3 is 14 amino acids long.

V gene TRBV11-2 combines with J gene TRBJ1-4; no clear D. Trimming shortened V by 1 base and J by 1 base, and 7 bases separated the two germline ends. The germline CDR1 and CDR2 sequences are SGHAT and FQNNGV. This CDR3 comprises 15 residues. The CDR3 DNA follows: TGTGCCAGCAGCTTAGCAGGCATAACTAATGAAAAACTGTTTTTT. It encodes CASSLAGITNEKLFF.

With respect to this clonotype: The junction shows a germline mismatch at one end, possibly a read error. The chain combines TRBV5-1 with TRBJ2-1; perhaps TRBD2 as D (5 bases). The DNA end favors TRBJ2-7, so the J call may be wrong. Germline values: CDR1 SGHRS, CDR2 YFSETQ. This CDR3 spans 15 amino acids. CDR3 nucleotide sequence: TGCGCCGGCAGCTTGGATTTAGCGTCCTCCTACGAGCAGTACTTC. This sequence encodes CAGSLDLASSYEQYF.

This clonotype was recorded a few times. This sequence joins TRBV3-1 and TRBJ2-5, with TRBD2 matching over 14 bases. CDR1 and CDR2 from the germline V gene are LGHDT and YNNKEL (reference sequence). CDR3 size: 18 residues. With V trimmed by 4 bases and J by 1 base, 8 bases remained unmatched. The CDR3 bases are TGTGCCAGCAGCCCCGGGACTAGCGGGAGCCCCCTCCAAGAGACCCAGTACTTC. Translating it yields CASSPGTSGSPLQETQYF.

This clonotype appeared once. This chain uses TRBV12-3 or TRBV12-4 with TRBJ2-1, with 13 bases lining up with TRBD2. Trimming removed 6 bases from V and 2 bases from J; junction bases left unmatched: 19. The CDR3 covers 21 residues. The DNA for the CDR3 is TGTGCCAGCAGCCACCGCCCAGGAGGACTAGCGGGAGCCCTTACCTACAATGAGCAGTTCTTC. Translation: CASSHRPGGLAGALTYNEQFF.

This clonotype was counted only a few times. The V call is TRBV7-9, the J call TRBJ2-3, with unresolved D. Trimming cost V 5 bases and J 4 bases, with 13 bases left between them. The CDR3 is made up of 14 amino acids. Germline-derived CDR1 and CDR2 are SEHNR and FQNEAQ (reference sequence). The CDR3 DNA reads as TGTGCCAGCAGCCCCGGTAGGGCCGCAGATACGCAGTATTTT. This translates into CASSPGRAADTQYF.

The chain combines TRBV5-1 with TRBJ2-7; D remains unclear. The CDR3 length is 15 residues. Trimming removed 4 bases from V and 3 bases from J, with 17 bases in between. Germline V gene lookup returns CDR1 SGHRS and CDR2 YFSETQ. CDR3 amino acids: CASSRTTGLNYEQYF. DNA of the CDR3: TGCGCCAGCAGCCGCACCACGGGTCTCAACTACGAGCAGTACTTC.

V gene TRBV7-3 combines with J gene TRBJ2-1; D not certain. The length of the CDR3 is 13 residues. Trimming stripped 1 base from V and 5 bases from J, with 6 bases between. The germline gives CDR1 SGHTA, CDR2 FQGTGA. CDR3 amino acids: CASSLRPNNEQFF. The CDR3 coding sequence is TGTGCCAGCAGCTTAAGGCCAAACAATGAGCAGTTCTTC.

As DNA, the CDR3 is TGCAGTGCCAAACCTACTGCGGGACTTCGACACTACGAGCAGTACTTC. Its protein product is CSAKPTAGLRHYEQYF. The rearrangement links TRBV20-1 to TRBJ2-7; D perhaps matches TRBD2 (6 bases). Germline lookup yields CDR1 DFQATT and CDR2 SNEGSKA (reference sequence). CDR3 length: 16 residues. V lost 6 bases, J lost 3 bases, and 24 bases lay in between.

The chain uses TRBV5-1 and TRBJ1-4; D uncertain. Germline V gives CDR1 SGHRS, CDR2 YFSETQ. CDR3 size: 14 residues. With 7 bases removed from V and 6 bases from J, the gap between germline ends came to 16 bases. CDR3 residues: CASRVMGRDEKLFF. CDR3 bases: TGCGCCAGCCGGGTAATGGGTAGGGATGAAAAACTGTTTTTT. The full variable domain, rest sourced from reference TRBV5-1 and TRBJ1-4, is KAGVTQTPRYLIKTRGQQVTLSCSPISGHRSVSWYQQTPGQGLQFLFEYFSETQRNKGNFPGRFSGRQFSNSRSEMNVSTLELGDSALYLCASRVMGRDEKLFFGSGTQLSVL.

The CDR3 region is CASSTTRGAGELFF. The CDR3 nucleotides read TGTGCCAGCAGCACTACTAGGGGTGCCGGGGAGCTGTTTTTT. The chain uses TRBV11-2 and TRBJ2-2; TRBD1 or TRBD2 may be the D gene (5 bases each). The V gene lost 5 bases and the J gene lost 6 bases, with 13 bases spanning the gap. Germline CDR1 is SGHAT and CDR2 is FQNNGV. The CDR3 extends over 14 amino acids.